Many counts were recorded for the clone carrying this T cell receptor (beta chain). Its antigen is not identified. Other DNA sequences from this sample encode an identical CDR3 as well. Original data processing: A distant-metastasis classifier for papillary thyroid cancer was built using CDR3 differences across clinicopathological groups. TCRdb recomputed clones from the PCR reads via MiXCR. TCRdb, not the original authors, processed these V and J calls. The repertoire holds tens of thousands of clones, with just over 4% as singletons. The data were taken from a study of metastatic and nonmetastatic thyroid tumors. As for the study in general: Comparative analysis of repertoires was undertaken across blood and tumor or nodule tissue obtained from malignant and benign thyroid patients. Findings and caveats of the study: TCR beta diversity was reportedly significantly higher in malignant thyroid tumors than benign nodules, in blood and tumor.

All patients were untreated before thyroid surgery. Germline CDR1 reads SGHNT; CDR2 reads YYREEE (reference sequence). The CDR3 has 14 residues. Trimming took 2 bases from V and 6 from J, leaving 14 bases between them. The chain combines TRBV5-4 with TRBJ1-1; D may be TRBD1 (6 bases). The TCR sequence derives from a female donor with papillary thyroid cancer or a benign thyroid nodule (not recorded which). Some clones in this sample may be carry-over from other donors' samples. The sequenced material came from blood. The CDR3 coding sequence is TGTGCCAGCAGCTTTGGGGGCGCGTCGGCTGAAGCTTTCTTT. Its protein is CASSFGGASAEAFF.